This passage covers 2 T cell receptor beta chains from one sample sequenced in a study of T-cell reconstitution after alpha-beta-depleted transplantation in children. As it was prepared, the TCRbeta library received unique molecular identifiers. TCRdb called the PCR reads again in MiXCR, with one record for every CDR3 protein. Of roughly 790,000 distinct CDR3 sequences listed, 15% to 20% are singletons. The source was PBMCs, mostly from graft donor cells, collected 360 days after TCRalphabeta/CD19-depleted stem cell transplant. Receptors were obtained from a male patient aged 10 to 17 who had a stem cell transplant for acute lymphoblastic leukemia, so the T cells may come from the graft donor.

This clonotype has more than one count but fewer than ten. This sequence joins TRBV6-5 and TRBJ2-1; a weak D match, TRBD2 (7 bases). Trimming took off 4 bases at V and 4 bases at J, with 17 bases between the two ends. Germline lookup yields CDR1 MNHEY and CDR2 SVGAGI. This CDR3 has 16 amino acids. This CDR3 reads CASSSRRGGRYNEQFF. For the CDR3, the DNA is TGTGCCAGCAGTTCGCGTAGGGGGGGGAGGTACAATGAGCAGTTCTTC.

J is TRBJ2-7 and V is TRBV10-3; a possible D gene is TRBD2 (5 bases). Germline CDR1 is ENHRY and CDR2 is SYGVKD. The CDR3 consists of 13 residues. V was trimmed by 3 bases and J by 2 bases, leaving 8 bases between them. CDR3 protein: CAISDDYAYEQYF. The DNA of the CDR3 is TGTGCCATCAGTGATGACTACGCCTACGAGCAGTACTTC.